This TCR beta chain was profiled in a study of T cell responses to AZD1222 COVID-19 vaccine. Clones were sequenced by immunoSEQ multiplex PCR, and TCRdb holds only the in-frame ones, with some missing. The sample contains over 100,000 clones, around 87% of which appear only once. The V gene's germline CDR1 is LNHNV and CDR2 YYDKDF (reference sequence). The V end was cut by 3 bases, the J end by 3 bases, with 8 bases between. The length of the CDR3 is 14 residues. The receptor's source is an adult who received the AZD1222 COVID-19 vaccine. V usage is TRBV15 and J usage is TRBJ1-4, with D possibly TRBD1 on 5 matching bases. The sample was peripheral blood, taken 28 days after the second AZD1222 dose. For the CDR3, the DNA is TGTGCCACCAGCAGGGGGGGGGCTAATGAAAAACTGTTTTTT. The encoded protein is CATSRGGANEKLFF.